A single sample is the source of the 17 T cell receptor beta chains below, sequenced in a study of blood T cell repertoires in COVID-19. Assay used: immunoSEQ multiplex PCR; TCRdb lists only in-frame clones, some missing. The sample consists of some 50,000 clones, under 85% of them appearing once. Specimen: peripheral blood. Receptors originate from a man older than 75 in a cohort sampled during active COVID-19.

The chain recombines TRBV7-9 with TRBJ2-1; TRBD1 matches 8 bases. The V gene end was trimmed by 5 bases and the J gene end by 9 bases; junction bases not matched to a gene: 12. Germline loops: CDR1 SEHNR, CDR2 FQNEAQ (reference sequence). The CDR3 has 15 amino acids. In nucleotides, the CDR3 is TGTGCCAGCAGCCTATCAGGGGGCATCGCAAGTGAGCAGTTCTTC. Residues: CASSLSGGIASEQFF.

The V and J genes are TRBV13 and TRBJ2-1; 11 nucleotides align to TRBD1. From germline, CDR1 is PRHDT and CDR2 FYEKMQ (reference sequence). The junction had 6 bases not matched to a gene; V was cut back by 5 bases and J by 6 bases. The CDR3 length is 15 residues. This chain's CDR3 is CASSPWDRGANEQFF. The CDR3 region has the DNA TGTGCCAGCAGCCCATGGGACAGGGGGGCCAATGAGCAGTTCTTC. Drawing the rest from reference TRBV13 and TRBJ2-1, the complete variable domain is AAGVIQSPRHLIKEKRETATLKCYPIPRHDTVYWYQQGPGQDPQFLISFYEKMQSDKGSIPDRFSAQQFSDYHSELNMSSLELGDSALYFCASSPWDRGANEQFFGPGTRLTVL.

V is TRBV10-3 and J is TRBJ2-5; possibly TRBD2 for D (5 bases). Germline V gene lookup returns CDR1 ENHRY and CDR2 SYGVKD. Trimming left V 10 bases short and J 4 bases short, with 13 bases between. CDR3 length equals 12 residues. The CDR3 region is CATRGFGETQYF. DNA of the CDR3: TGTGCCACGCGCGGGTTCGGAGAGACCCAGTACTTC.

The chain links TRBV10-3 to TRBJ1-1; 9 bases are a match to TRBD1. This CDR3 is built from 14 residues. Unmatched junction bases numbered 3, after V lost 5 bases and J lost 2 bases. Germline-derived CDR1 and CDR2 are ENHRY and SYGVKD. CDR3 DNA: TGTGCCATCAGTCGGGACAGGGAAAACACTGAAGCTTTCTTT. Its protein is CAISRDRENTEAFF.

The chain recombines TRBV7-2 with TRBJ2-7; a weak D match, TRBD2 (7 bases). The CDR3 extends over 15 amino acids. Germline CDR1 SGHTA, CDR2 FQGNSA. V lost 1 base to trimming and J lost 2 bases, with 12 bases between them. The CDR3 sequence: CASSLGGGAPYEQYF. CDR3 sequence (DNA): TGTGCCAGCAGCTTAGGAGGGGGGGCCCCCTACGAGCAGTACTTC.

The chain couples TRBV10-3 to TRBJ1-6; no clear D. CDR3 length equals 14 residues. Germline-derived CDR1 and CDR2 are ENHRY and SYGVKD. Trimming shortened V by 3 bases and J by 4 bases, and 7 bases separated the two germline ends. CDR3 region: CAISEAAYNSPLHF. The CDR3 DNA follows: TGTGCCATCAGTGAAGCTGCTTATAATTCACCCCTCCACTTT.

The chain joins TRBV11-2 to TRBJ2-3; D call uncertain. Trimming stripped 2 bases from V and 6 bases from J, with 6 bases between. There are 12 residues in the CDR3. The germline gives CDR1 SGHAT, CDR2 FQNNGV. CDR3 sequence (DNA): TGTGCCAGCAGCTTAAGCCCCGATACGCAGTATTTT. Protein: CASSLSPDTQYF. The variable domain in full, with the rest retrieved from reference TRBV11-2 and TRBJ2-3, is EAGVAQSPRYKIIEKRQSVAFWCNPISGHATLYWYQQILGQGPKLLIQFQNNGVVDDSQLPKDRFSAERLKGVDSTLKIQPAKLEDSAVYLCASSLSPDTQYFGPGTRLTVL.

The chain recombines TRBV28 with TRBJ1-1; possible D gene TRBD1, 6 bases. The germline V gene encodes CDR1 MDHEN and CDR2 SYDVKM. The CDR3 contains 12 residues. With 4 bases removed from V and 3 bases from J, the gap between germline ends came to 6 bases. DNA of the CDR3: TGTGCCAGCAGTTCAGGGGACACTGAAGCTTTCTTT. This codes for CASSSGDTEAFF. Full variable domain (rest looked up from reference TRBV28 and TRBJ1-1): DVKVTQSSRYLVKRTGEKVFLECVQDMDHENMFWYRQDPGLGLRLIYFSYDVKMKEKGDIPEGYSVSREKKERFSLILESASTNQTSMYLCASSSGDTEAFFGQGTRLTVV.

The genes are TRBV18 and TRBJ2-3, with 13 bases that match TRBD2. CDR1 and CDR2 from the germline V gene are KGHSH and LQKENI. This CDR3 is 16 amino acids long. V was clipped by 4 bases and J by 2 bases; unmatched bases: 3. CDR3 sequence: CASSQGTSGATDTQYF. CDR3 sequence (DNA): TGTGCCAGCTCACAAGGGACTAGCGGGGCCACAGATACGCAGTATTTT.

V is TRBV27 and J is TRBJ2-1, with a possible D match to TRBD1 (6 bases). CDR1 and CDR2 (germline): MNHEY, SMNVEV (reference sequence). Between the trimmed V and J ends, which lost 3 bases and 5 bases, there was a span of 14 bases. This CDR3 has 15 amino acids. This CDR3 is CASSFRGLGNNEQFF. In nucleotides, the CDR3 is TGTGCCAGCAGTTTCAGGGGTTTGGGCAACAATGAGCAGTTCTTC.

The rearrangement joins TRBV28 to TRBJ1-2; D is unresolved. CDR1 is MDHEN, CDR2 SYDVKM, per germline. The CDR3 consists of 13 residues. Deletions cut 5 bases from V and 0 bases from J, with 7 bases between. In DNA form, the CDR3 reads TGTGCCAGCAGTAGGACTGCTAACTATGGCTACACCTTC. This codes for CASSRTANYGYTF.

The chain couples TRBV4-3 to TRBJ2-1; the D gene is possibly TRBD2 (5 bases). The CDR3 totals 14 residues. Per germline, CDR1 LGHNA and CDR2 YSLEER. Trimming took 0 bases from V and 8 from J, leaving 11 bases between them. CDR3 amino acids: CASSQDVTADEQFF. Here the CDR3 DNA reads TGCGCCAGCAGCCAAGATGTCACAGCGGATGAGCAGTTCTTC.

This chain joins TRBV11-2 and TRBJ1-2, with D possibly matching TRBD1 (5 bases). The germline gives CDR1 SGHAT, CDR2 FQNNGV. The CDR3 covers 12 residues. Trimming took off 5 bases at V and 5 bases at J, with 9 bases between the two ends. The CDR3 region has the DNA TGTGCCAGCAGCCACGGGGGTTATGGCTACACCTTC. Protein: CASSHGGYGYTF.

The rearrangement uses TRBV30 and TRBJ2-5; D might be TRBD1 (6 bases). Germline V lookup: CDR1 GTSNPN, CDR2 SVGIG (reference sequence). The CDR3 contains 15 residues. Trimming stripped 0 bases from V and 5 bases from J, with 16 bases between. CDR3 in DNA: TGTGCCTGGAGTGTCCCCCCAGGGGCCGGCGAGACCCAGTACTTC. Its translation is CAWSVPPGAGETQYF.

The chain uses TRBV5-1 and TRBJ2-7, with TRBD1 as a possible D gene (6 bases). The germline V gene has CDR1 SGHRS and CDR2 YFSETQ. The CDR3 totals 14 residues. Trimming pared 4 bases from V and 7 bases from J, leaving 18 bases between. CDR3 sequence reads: CASSGTTGLWEQYF. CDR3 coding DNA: TGCGCCAGCAGCGGAACGACAGGCTTATGGGAGCAGTACTTC.

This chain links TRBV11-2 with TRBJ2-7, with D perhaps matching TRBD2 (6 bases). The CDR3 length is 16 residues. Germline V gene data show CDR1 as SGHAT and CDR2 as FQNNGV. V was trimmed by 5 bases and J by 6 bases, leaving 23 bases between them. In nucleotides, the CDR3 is TGTGCCAGCAGCCTAAATGGGATGGGCGGAGGGGTCGAGCAGTACTTC. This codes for CASSLNGMGGGVEQYF.

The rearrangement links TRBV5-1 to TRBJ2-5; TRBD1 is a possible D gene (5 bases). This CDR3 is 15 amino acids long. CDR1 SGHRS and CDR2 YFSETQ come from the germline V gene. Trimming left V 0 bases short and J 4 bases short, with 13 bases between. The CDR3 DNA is TGCGCCAGCAGCTTGGAGTTAGGGGTGGGAGAGACCCAGTACTTC. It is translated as CASSLELGVGETQYF. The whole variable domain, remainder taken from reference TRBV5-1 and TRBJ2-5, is KAGVTQTPRYLIKTRGQQVTLSCSPISGHRSVSWYQQTPGQGLQFLFEYFSETQRNKGNFPGRFSGRQFSNSRSEMNVSTLELGDSALYLCASSLELGVGETQYFGPGTRLLVL.